These 14 T cell receptor beta chains were sequenced from one sample in a study of T cells in Graves' hyperthyroidism and ophthalmopathy. The TCR beta CDR3 regions underwent amplification using RNA transcripts as the source. Carried out on the TCR CDR3, a first-round RT-PCR used the HTBI primer set. TCRdb called the multiplex PCR reads again in MiXCR, with one record for every CDR3 protein. In the table there are more than 55,000 distinct CDR3 sequences, roughly half of which are singletons. Specimen: blood. The receptors here all came from a woman aged 60 to 75 with Graves' ophthalmopathy.

This clonotype was counted ten times or more. The chain links TRBV5-1 to TRBJ1-6; perhaps TRBD1 as D (6 bases). The V gene lost 4 bases and the J gene lost 0 bases, with 17 bases spanning the gap. Germline lookup yields CDR1 SGHRS and CDR2 YFSETQ. The CDR3 runs 18 residues. CDR3 amino acids: CASSDRDIASSYNSPLHF. In nucleotides, the CDR3 is TGCGCCAGCAGCGACCGGGACATAGCTAGCTCCTATAATTCACCCCTCCACTTT.

V usage is TRBV7-2 and J usage is TRBJ1-4; tentative D call: TRBD1 (5 bases). The CDR3 contains 15 residues. Deletions cut 3 bases from V and 8 bases from J, with 16 bases between. Germline V CDR1 and CDR2: SGHTA, FQGNSA. The CDR3 loop reads CASSFGGTCGEKLFF. The CDR3 DNA follows: TGTGCCAGCAGCTTTGGCGGGACCTGTGGGGAAAAACTGTTTTTT.

The chain uses TRBV9 and TRBJ1-2, with TRBD1 identical over 9 bases. The CDR3 totals 15 residues. Trimming took 2 bases from V and 2 from J; bases not matched to a gene: 4. Germline loops: CDR1 SGDLS, CDR2 YYNGEE. Here the CDR3 DNA reads TGTGCCAGCAGCGTGATGGACAGGGGAAACTATGGCTACACCTTC. This sequence encodes CASSVMDRGNYGYTF.

In its sample, this clonotype was seen a few times. This chain joins TRBV25-1 and TRBJ2-5, with 8 bases lining up with TRBD1. Trimming removed 2 bases from V and 7 bases from J; junction bases left unmatched: 12. The CDR3 covers 16 residues. The V gene's germline CDR1 is MGHDK and CDR2 SYGVNS. As DNA, the CDR3 is TGTGCCAGCAGTGAACTCAGGGGGACAGGAATGAGGACCCAGTACTTC. Translating gives CASSELRGTGMRTQYF.

This clonotype was counted only a few times. This CDR3 is CSASRGWPDQPQHF. Written as DNA, the CDR3 is TGCAGTGCTAGTCGGGGGTGGCCTGATCAGCCCCAGCATTTT. The V call is TRBV20-1, the J call TRBJ1-5; possibly TRBD1 for D (5 bases). The V and J ends lost 3 bases and 5 bases respectively, with 14 bases between them. This CDR3 is built from 14 residues. Per the germline V gene, CDR1 is DFQATT and CDR2 is SNEGSKA (reference sequence).

This clonotype was counted many times. The V call is TRBV6-6, the J call TRBJ2-5, with 7 nucleotides matching TRBD1. The germline V gene encodes CDR1 MNHNY and CDR2 SVGAGI (reference sequence). The CDR3 is 15 amino acids. V was pared by 6 bases and J by 1 base, with 8 bases of the junction left unmatched. The CDR3 DNA is TGTGCCAGCAGCCGGGGACAGACATTCCAAGAGACCCAGTACTTC. Its translation is CASSRGQTFQETQYF.

On this clonotype itself: Without the conserved terminal phenylalanine or tryptophan, this CDR3 likely stems from a read error. The chain is built from TRBV10-3 and TRBJ2-1; 14 bases match TRBD2. Trimming cost V 4 bases and J 7 bases; bases outside gene matches: 9. CDR3 length: 17 residues. Germline V gene sequence: CDR1 ENHRY, CDR2 SYGVKD. This CDR3 reads CAISGKTSGRARNEQFL. CDR3 in DNA: TGTGCCATCAGTGGGAAGACTAGCGGGAGGGCACGAAATGAGCAGTTCTTG.

In its sample, this clonotype was seen many times. The rearrangement links TRBV30 to TRBJ1-5; TRBD1 matches 7 bases. V shed 0 bases, J shed 6 bases, and the junction held 2 bases outside the gene matches. The CDR3 is made up of 13 amino acids. Germline V CDR1 and CDR2: GTSNPN, SVGIG (reference sequence). CDR3 DNA: TGTGCCTGGAGTGTCAGGGGGACTCAGCCCCAGCATTTT. This translates into CAWSVRGTQPQHF. Combining the CDR3 with reference TRBV30 and TRBJ1-5 gives the whole variable domain SQTIHQWPATLVQPVGSPLSLECTVEGTSNPNLYWYRQAAGRGLQLLFYSVGIGQISSEVPQNLSASRPQDRQFILSSKKLLLSDSGFYLCAWSVRGTQPQHFGDGTRLSIL.

The DNA of the CDR3 is TGCGCCAGCAGCTATGACAGTCACTATGGCTACACCTTC. It is translated as CASSYDSHYGYTF. The gene calls are TRBV5-1 and TRBJ1-2, with TRBD1 as a possible D gene (5 bases). Trimming took 3 bases from V and 3 from J, leaving 9 bases between them. The CDR3 has 13 residues. CDR1 and CDR2 from the germline V gene are SGHRS and YFSETQ.

V gene TRBV29-1 combines with J gene TRBJ1-2, with D possibly being TRBD1 (5 bases). Germline CDR1 and CDR2: SQVTM and ANQGSEA. This CDR3 contains 11 residues. Trimming removed 7 bases from V and 8 bases from J, with 14 bases in between. CDR3 nucleotides: TGCAGCGGGCGGGGCGTAGAAGGCTACACCTTC. Its protein product is CSGRGVEGYTF.

Regarding this clonotype: The DNA is left out, because the CDR3 cannot be placed on it with certainty; the CDR3 is given as TCRdb lists it. The CDR3 loop reads CASSFYICSAGQETQYF. The chain uses TRBV9 and TRBJ2-5; the D segment call TRBD2 is taken from the table without a DNA check. Including both end residues, the CDR3 is 17 amino acids long. CDR1 and CDR2 (germline): SGDLS, YYNGEE.

This clonotype has a count of ten or more. The chain carries TRBV9 and TRBJ2-7; the match to TRBD2 covers 8 bases. V dropped 2 bases and J dropped 2; count of bases not matched to a gene: 6. The CDR3 is 15 amino acids. Per germline, CDR1 SGDLS and CDR2 YYNGEE. The CDR3 loop is CASSVSGSPTYEQYF. The CDR3 DNA reads TGTGCCAGCAGCGTGAGCGGGAGTCCTACCTACGAGCAGTACTTC.

The sample holds many counts of this clonotype. The chain recombines TRBV18 with TRBJ2-7; D is ambiguous. In germline, CDR1 is KGHSH, CDR2 LQKENI. V lost 2 bases and J lost 4, with 12 bases in between. This CDR3 region has 14 residues. CDR3 in DNA: TGTGCCAGCTCACCAAGGGCGGACCGATACGAGCAGTACTTC. Translating it yields CASSPRADRYEQYF.

Remarks on this clonotype: The CDR3 carries no conserved terminal phenylalanine or tryptophan, so it likely arises from a read error. The limits of the CDR3 on the DNA are not certain, so only TCRdb's listed CDR3 is given. J is TRBJ1-2 and V is TRBV3-1. The CDR3 is 17 amino acids in total, end residues counted. Germline loops: CDR1 LGHDT, CDR2 YNNKEL (reference sequence). The chain's CDR3 is CASSQDGGGDITMATQS.